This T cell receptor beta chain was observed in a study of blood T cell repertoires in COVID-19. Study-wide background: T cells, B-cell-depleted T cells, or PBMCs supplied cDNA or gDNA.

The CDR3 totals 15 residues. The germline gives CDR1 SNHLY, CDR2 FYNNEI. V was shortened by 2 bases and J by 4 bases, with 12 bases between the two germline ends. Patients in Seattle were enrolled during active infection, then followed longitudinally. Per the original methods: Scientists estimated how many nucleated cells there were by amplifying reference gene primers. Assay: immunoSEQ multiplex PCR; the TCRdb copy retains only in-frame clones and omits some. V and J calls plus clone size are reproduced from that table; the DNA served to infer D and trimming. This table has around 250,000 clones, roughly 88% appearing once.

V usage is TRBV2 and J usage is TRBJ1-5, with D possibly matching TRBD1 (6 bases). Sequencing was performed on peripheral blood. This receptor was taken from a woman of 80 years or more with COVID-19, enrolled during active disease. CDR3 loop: CASSEFRDKNQPQHF. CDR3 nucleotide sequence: TGTGCCAGCAGTGAATTTCGGGACAAAAATCAGCCCCAGCATTTT. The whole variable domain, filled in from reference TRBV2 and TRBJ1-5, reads EPEVTQTPSHQVTQMGQEVILRCVPISNHLYFYWYRQILGQKVEFLVSFYNNEISEKSEIFDDQFSVERPDGSNFTLKIRSTKLEDSAMYFCASSEFRDKNQPQHFGDGTRLSIL.